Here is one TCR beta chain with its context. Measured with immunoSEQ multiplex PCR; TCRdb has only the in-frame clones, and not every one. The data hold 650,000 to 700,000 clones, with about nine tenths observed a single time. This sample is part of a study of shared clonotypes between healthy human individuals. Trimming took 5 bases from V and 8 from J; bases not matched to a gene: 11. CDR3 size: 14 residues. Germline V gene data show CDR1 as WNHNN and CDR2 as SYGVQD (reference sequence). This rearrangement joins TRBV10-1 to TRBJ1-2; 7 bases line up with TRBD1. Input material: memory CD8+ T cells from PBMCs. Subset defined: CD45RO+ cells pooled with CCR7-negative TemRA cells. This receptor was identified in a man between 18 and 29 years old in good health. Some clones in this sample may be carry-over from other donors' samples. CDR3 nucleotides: TGCGCCAGCAGTCCCTCCCGACAGGGAGGAGGCTACACCTTC. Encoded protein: CASSPSRQGGGYTF.